This record looks at one T cell receptor beta chain sequence and its context. The antigen is unknown. This specimen comes from a study of shared clonotypes between healthy human individuals. Study in general: Per-donor plates numbered three CD4 naive, three CD4 memory, two CD8 naive and one CD8 memory. Study-level results: Only a few donors were included, so the genetic and exposure-history diversity represented was limited.

Source study methods: ImmunoSEQ sequences covered only the junction and lacked quality scores; filtering therefore differed. The assay was immunoSEQ multiplex PCR, and TCRdb's table has in-frame clones only and misses some. The V and J calls and clone size were taken over from that table, and D and trimming were inferred from the DNA. The repertoire has roughly 2 million clones, approximately 95% of them found once; the top ten carry approximately 0.13%. The CDR3 length is 13 residues. CDR1 is SGHVS, CDR2 FQNEAQ, per germline. Trimming took 2 bases from V and 6 from J; bases not matched to a gene: 4.

Source material: naive CD4+ T cells sorted from blood. As for subset: CD45RA+ positively selected. The sequence was obtained from a man younger than 30 in good health. This sequence joins TRBV7-8 and TRBJ2-7; 7 bases match TRBD1. CDR3 amino acids: CASSLKGAVEQYF. DNA for the CDR3: TGTGCCAGCAGCTTAAAGGGGGCGGTCGAGCAGTACTTC.